This T cell receptor (beta chain) originates from a study of breast tumors, draining lymph nodes, adjacent tissues. Samples came from axillary lymph nodes draining the breast cancer. Study-level results: Tumor T cell lymph node origin was a supported hypothesis, not proven. Tumor and nontumor repertoires were significantly more similar in luminal-like than in basal-like breast cancer. Data fit most tumor T cells coming from lymph node, expanding in tumor. Tumors had less TCR diversity than lymph nodes, more than nontumor tissue.

A note on this clonotype: The antigen is unknown.

Germline trimming cut 2 bases from V and 10 bases from J; bases unmatched to any gene: 4. The V gene's germline CDR1 is MDHEN and CDR2 SYDVKM. The CDR3 has 12 residues. TCRdb re-analysed the multiplex PCR reads in MiXCR, keeping a single row per CDR3 protein. The sample has some 150,000 distinct CDR3 sequences; under 25% are singletons. The V and J genes are TRBV28 and TRBJ2-5; 7 nucleotides align to TRBD1. The sequence derives from a female donor with breast cancer. Some clones in this sample may be carry-over from other donors' samples. The specimen sequenced was axillary lymph node tissue. In nucleotides, the CDR3 is TGTGCCAGCAGTTTAGGGCAGGGGGACCAGTACTTC. Protein product: CASSLGQGDQYF.